A selection of T cell receptor beta chains follows, all from one sample in a study of T-cell reconstitution after alpha-beta-depleted transplantation in children. Using its own MiXCR run on the PCR reads, TCRdb lists one record per CDR3 protein. Among about 600,000 distinct CDR3 sequences listed, about 10% were seen once. Here the sequenced sample was PBMCs from the stem cell graft donor, taken from the stem cell graft. Receptors originate from a human donor who donated a stem cell graft to a child with acute myeloid leukemia. CDR3s include the opening cysteine and the closing phenylalanine or tryptophan. A D gene is named only where the DNA matches it firmly. The size field is filled for only some rows; it gives once, few, many or a size class.

size: many
J: TRBJ1-1
length: 11
D: -
V: TRBV2
DNA: TGTGCCAGCACACGGAACACTGAAGCTTTCTTT
CDR3: CASTRNTEAFF

size: -
J: TRBJ2-1
length: 16
D: TRBD2
V: TRBV28
DNA: TGTGCCAGCAGTTTATCGGACGGGAGGGCGAGGAATGAGCAGTTCTTC
CDR3: CASSLSDGRARNEQFF

size: -
J: TRBJ2-1
length: 14
D: -
V: TRBV20-1
DNA: TGCAGTGCCCGAGCGGTCGGGAGTCTCGATGAGCAGTTCTTC
CDR3: CSARAVGSLDEQFF

size: -
J: TRBJ2-3
length: 13
D: TRBD2
V: TRBV2
DNA: TGTGCCAGCAGTATGGGACTAGAGCGGACGCAGTATTTT
CDR3: CASSMGLERTQYF

size: many
J: TRBJ2-7
length: 18
D: TRBD2
V: TRBV12-3/TRBV12-4
DNA: TGTGCCAGCAGGGGCTACTCTGGACTAGCGGGAGGGCCCCACGAGCAGTACTTC
CDR3: CASRGYSGLAGGPHEQYF

size: -
J: TRBJ1-3
length: 15
D: -
V: TRBV29-1
DNA: TGCAGCGTTGTTCTCCCTAGGGGGTTCGGAAACACCTTATATTTT
CDR3: CSVVLPRGFGNTLYF

size: few
J: TRBJ2-1
length: 14
D: -
V: TRBV11-1
DNA: TGTGCCAGCAGCTTACAGGGGCTTGACAATGAGCAGTTCTTC
CDR3: CASSLQGLDNEQFF

size: -
J: TRBJ2-7
length: 16
D: -
V: TRBV20-1
DNA: TGCAGTGCTAGAGGGCAGGGGCAAGCGGGAAGCCACGAGCAGTACTTC
CDR3: CSARGQGQAGSHEQYF

size: -
J: TRBJ2-1
length: 15
D: TRBD2
V: TRBV7-3
DNA: TGTGCCAGCAGCCCGGGACTAGCCGCCCTGAATGAGCAGTTCTTC
CDR3: CASSPGLAALNEQFF

size: -
J: TRBJ2-3
length: 17
D: TRBD1
V: TRBV9
DNA: TGTGCCAGCAGCGTAGGAGGAGGCCAGGGGGGCACAGATACGCAGTATTTT
CDR3: CASSVGGGQGGTDTQYF

size: few
J: TRBJ2-2
length: 17
D: TRBD2
V: TRBV12-3/TRBV12-4
DNA: TGTGCCAGCAGTCCCAGGACTAGCGGGTTGAACACCGGGGAGCTGTTTTTT
CDR3: CASSPRTSGLNTGELFF

size: -
J: TRBJ1-3
length: 16
D: -
V: TRBV7-9
DNA: TGTGCCAGCAGCAGATCAACAGGAACCTCTGGAAACACCATATATTTT
CDR3: CASSRSTGTSGNTIYF

size: few
J: TRBJ2-1
length: 13
D: TRBD2
V: TRBV7-2
DNA: TGTGCTACTAGCGGGAGCACCTACAATGAGCAGTTCTTC
CDR3: CATSGSTYNEQFF

size: few
J: TRBJ2-5
length: 19
D: TRBD2
V: TRBV5-6
DNA: TGTGCCAGCAGCGACAACGGTGCCGCGGGACTAGCGGGGGAAGAGACCCAGTACTTC
CDR3: CASSDNGAAGLAGEETQYF

size: few
J: TRBJ2-5
length: 13
D: -
V: TRBV15
DNA: TGTGCCACCAGCAGAGATAGACAAGAGACCCAGTACTTC
CDR3: CATSRDRQETQYF

size: few
J: TRBJ2-7
length: 12
D: -
V: TRBV7-2
DNA: TGTGCCAGCAGCCCCGGGTACAACGAGCAGTACTTC
CDR3: CASSPGYNEQYF

size: many
J: TRBJ2-1
length: 13
D: -
V: TRBV6-2/TRBV6-3
DNA: TGTGCCAGGGGACCTCATGTGTACAATGAGCAGTTCTTC
CDR3: CARGPHVYNEQFF

size: many
J: TRBJ2-3
length: 11
D: -
V: TRBV14
DNA: TGTGCCAGCAGCCATACAGATACGCAGTATTTT
CDR3: CASSHTDTQYF

size: many
J: TRBJ2-1
length: 17
D: TRBD2
V: TRBV28
DNA: TGTGCCAGCAGTATCCCCGGGACTAGCGGGAGTAGGAATGAGCAGTTCTTC
CDR3: CASSIPGTSGSRNEQFF

size: many
J: TRBJ1-5
length: 16
D: TRBD1
V: TRBV12-3/TRBV12-4
DNA: TGTGCCAGCAGTTTTGGGACAGGGGGCTCCAATCAGCCCCAGCATTTT
CDR3: CASSFGTGGSNQPQHF

size: few
J: TRBJ2-3
length: 14
D: -
V: TRBV12-3/TRBV12-4
DNA: TGTGCCAGCAGAGCGGGCGTGGGCACAGATACGCAGTATTTT
CDR3: CASRAGVGTDTQYF

size: -
J: TRBJ2-7
length: 13
D: -
V: TRBV20-1
DNA: TGCAGTGCTAGAGGGAGGGGTACCTACGAGCAGTACTTC
CDR3: CSARGRGTYEQYF

size: many
J: TRBJ2-5
length: 12
D: -
V: TRBV7-2
DNA: TGTGCCAGCAGCCAATCTAAAGAGACCCAGTACTTC
CDR3: CASSQSKETQYF

size: few
J: TRBJ2-7
length: 19
D: -
V: TRBV20-1
DNA: TGCAGTGCTAGAGATTTGGGGGCGACTACTCTGGCAACGGTATACGAGCAGTACTTC
CDR3: CSARDLGATTLATVYEQYF

size: many
J: TRBJ2-3
length: 11
D: -
V: TRBV6-2/TRBV6-3
DNA: TGTGCCAGCAGCTACCCGGATACGCAGTATTTT
CDR3: CASSYPDTQYF

size: -
J: TRBJ2-7
length: 12
D: -
V: TRBV15
DNA: TGTGCCACCAGCAGAGATTTATCCTCGCAGTACTTC
CDR3: CATSRDLSSQYF

size: few
J: TRBJ2-2
length: 15
D: TRBD2
V: TRBV6-2/TRBV6-3
DNA: TGTGCCAGCAGAGTTCTAGCGGGAATCACCGGGGAGCTGTTTTTT
CDR3: CASRVLAGITGELFF

size: -
J: TRBJ2-1
length: 17
D: TRBD2
V: TRBV20-1
DNA: TGCTGTGCTAGAGATATCCTAGCGGGAGCCCCCTACAATGAGCAGTTCTTC
CDR3: CCARDILAGAPYNEQFF

size: -
J: TRBJ1-2
length: 17
D: -
V: TRBV4-2
DNA: TGTGCCAGCAGCCAAGTGGACAGTCCCCTTGGGGACTATGGCTACACCTTC
CDR3: CASSQVDSPLGDYGYTF

size: -
J: TRBJ2-3
length: 17
D: -
V: TRBV7-2
DNA: TGTGCCAGCAGTCAAATCCCGGGACTCGGCGCCGTTTCTACGCAGTATTTT
CDR3: CASSQIPGLGAVSTQYF

size: few
J: TRBJ2-7
length: 15
D: TRBD2
V: TRBV18
DNA: TGTGCCAGCTCACCGCTAGCTAGCGGGATGAACGAGCAGTACTTC
CDR3: CASSPLASGMNEQYF

size: few
J: TRBJ2-3
length: 18
D: TRBD2
V: TRBV11-2
DNA: TGTGCCAGCAGCCCACCGGGACTAGCGGGAGGGGCATCAGATACGCAGTATTTT
CDR3: CASSPPGLAGGASDTQYF

size: -
J: TRBJ2-7
length: 15
D: TRBD2
V: TRBV7-2
DNA: TGTGCCAGCAGCTTAGGAGGGGCGGGAGAGCGCGAGCAGTACTTC
CDR3: CASSLGGAGEREQYF

size: once
J: TRBJ1-1
length: 16
D: -
V: TRBV3-1
DNA: TGTGCCAGCTGGAAGCCGGACGGCCTACTGAACACTGAAGCTTTCTTT
CDR3: CASWKPDGLLNTEAFF

size: many
J: TRBJ1-5
length: 15
D: -
V: TRBV28
DNA: TGTGCCAGCAGTCCCCCCCGGGCTGTCAGTCAGCCCCAGCATTTT
CDR3: CASSPPRAVSQPQHF

size: many
J: TRBJ2-7
length: 14
D: -
V: TRBV15
DNA: TGTGCCACCAGCAGTGTCCGGGTAGGAGCAGAGCAGTACTTC
CDR3: CATSSVRVGAEQYF

size: few
J: TRBJ2-3
length: 16
D: TRBD1
V: TRBV5-1
DNA: TGCGCCAGCAGCCCCATCCCGGGACAGGGAACAGATACGCAGTATTTT
CDR3: CASSPIPGQGTDTQYF

size: few
J: TRBJ2-5
length: 11
D: -
V: TRBV29-1
DNA: TGCAGCGTGAGCGCCCAAGAGACCCAGTACTTC
CDR3: CSVSAQETQYF

size: few
J: TRBJ2-7
length: 13
D: -
V: TRBV4-3
DNA: TGCGCCAGCAGCCAAGGACTTCGGTTAGAGCAGTACTTC
CDR3: CASSQGLRLEQYF

size: few
J: TRBJ2-2
length: 16
D: -
V: TRBV4-2
DNA: TGTGCCAGCACCACAGTAGGGGGTCCGAACACCGGGGAGCTGTTTTTT
CDR3: CASTTVGGPNTGELFF

size: many
J: TRBJ1-2
length: 16
D: -
V: TRBV9
DNA: TGTGCCAGCAGCGTAGGAGGGGGATACTCCGAGGATGGCTACACCTTC
CDR3: CASSVGGGYSEDGYTF

size: many
J: TRBJ2-4
length: 13
D: TRBD1
V: TRBV29-1
DNA: TGCAGCGTTGATGTCGGACAGGGGGACATTCAGTACTTC
CDR3: CSVDVGQGDIQYF

size: -
J: TRBJ2-1
length: 16
D: -
V: TRBV30
DNA: TGTGCCTGGACTACCCCGATAGGGGGAACCTACAATGAGCAGTTCTTC
CDR3: CAWTTPIGGTYNEQFF

size: few
J: TRBJ1-1
length: 13
D: -
V: TRBV7-9
DNA: TGTGCCAGCAGCTTAGTTGCTACGGGTGAAGCTTTCTTT
CDR3: CASSLVATGEAFF

size: once
J: TRBJ2-7
length: 16
D: TRBD2
V: TRBV28
DNA: TGTGCCAGCAACCGGGCGGGAGGGCCGGGGGGCTACGAGCTGTACTTC
CDR3: CASNRAGGPGGYELYF

size: many
J: TRBJ2-5
length: 16
D: -
V: TRBV20-1
DNA: TGCAGTGCTATTGATAACTACCGGAAAATCGAAGAGACCCAGTACTTC
CDR3: CSAIDNYRKIEETQYF

size: many
J: TRBJ2-3
length: 13
D: -
V: TRBV29-1
DNA: TGCAGCGGACTAGTTGCCTTCACAGATACGCAGTATTTT
CDR3: CSGLVAFTDTQYF

size: few
J: TRBJ2-7
length: 15
D: -
V: TRBV6-1
DNA: TGTGCCAGCTTCGGCGGCCCTGGACGGTCCTACGAGCAGTACTTC
CDR3: CASFGGPGRSYEQYF

size: few
J: TRBJ2-3
length: 16
D: TRBD2
V: TRBV7-9
DNA: TGTGCCAGCAGCTTGCTCGGGAGCGGGGACACAGATACGCAGTATTTT
CDR3: CASSLLGSGDTDTQYF

size: -
J: TRBJ2-5
length: 14
D: TRBD2
V: TRBV20-1
DNA: TGCAGTGCTAGAGTGACTAGCGGGAGTGAGACCCAGTACTTC
CDR3: CSARVTSGSETQYF

size: few
J: TRBJ2-5
length: 13
D: TRBD1
V: TRBV29-1
DNA: TGCAGCGTTGAGGCAGGGGGCGCCGAGACCCAGTACTTC
CDR3: CSVEAGGAETQYF

size: many
J: TRBJ2-1
length: 14
D: TRBD1
V: TRBV12-3/TRBV12-4
DNA: TGTGCCAGCAAACGACAGGGGGGTTTTAAGGAGCAGTTCTTC
CDR3: CASKRQGGFKEQFF

size: -
J: TRBJ2-5
length: 13
D: -
V: TRBV6-2/TRBV6-3
DNA: TGTGCCAGCCAAAGCGGAACCCAAGAGACCCAGTACTTC
CDR3: CASQSGTQETQYF

size: many
J: TRBJ2-5
length: 13
D: -
V: TRBV29-1
DNA: TGCAGCGTACTCGACCGGGTGGGGGAGACCCAGTACTTC
CDR3: CSVLDRVGETQYF

size: few
J: TRBJ2-5
length: 13
D: TRBD2
V: TRBV10-3
DNA: TGTGCCATCAGTGATCTAGCGGGGGAGACCCAGTACTTC
CDR3: CAISDLAGETQYF

size: -
J: TRBJ2-7
length: 15
D: -
V: TRBV28
DNA: TGTGCCAGCAGTCTCACGGGGGGCGCCTTGGACGAGCAGTACTTC
CDR3: CASSLTGGALDEQYF

size: many
J: TRBJ2-3
length: 14
D: -
V: TRBV29-1
DNA: TGCAGCGTCCGAGGGCGGACAACCACAGATACGCAGTATTTT
CDR3: CSVRGRTTTDTQYF